The rows below give T cell receptor beta chains drawn from one sample of a study of T-cell memory formation after mild COVID-19. TCRdb reanalysed the 5' RACE reads using MiXCR and keeps one entry per CDR3 protein. The repertoire holds fewer than 550,000 distinct CDR3 sequences, with 20% as singletons. The sample was PBMCs or a T cell subset sorted from them (not recorded which). Every receptor here comes from an adult woman who had mild COVID-19 (a few samples of this study predate the infection). Cell type and time point are not known. The CDR3 runs from the conserved cysteine through the conserved F or W. The D gene is left open where the match is weak. Not all rows give a size; the values are once, few, many and, for expanded clones, a class.

cdr3_nt: TGTGCCAGCAGTTTATCCGGGGGAACTAACTATGGCTACACCTTC
cdr3_aa: CASSLSGGTNYGYTF
d_call: -
clone_size: -
j_call: TRBJ1-2
v_call: TRBV12-3/TRBV12-4

cdr3_nt: TGCGCCAGCAGCCAGGGACTAGTCTACAATGAGCAGTTCTTC
cdr3_aa: CASSQGLVYNEQFF
d_call: TRBD2
clone_size: -
j_call: TRBJ2-1
v_call: TRBV4-3

cdr3_nt: TGTGCCAGCAGTTTCGGCGGCTCTGGCACAGATACGCAGTATTTT
cdr3_aa: CASSFGGSGTDTQYF
d_call: -
clone_size: -
j_call: TRBJ2-3
v_call: TRBV12-3/TRBV12-4

cdr3_nt: TGTGCCAGCAGCTCAATGGGGCAGCCGGGGGAGCAGTACTTC
cdr3_aa: CASSSMGQPGEQYF
d_call: -
clone_size: few
j_call: TRBJ2-7
v_call: TRBV7-9

cdr3_nt: TGTGCCAGCAGCCTCCGGACAGGGGGATTAGACTATGGCTACACCTTC
cdr3_aa: CASSLRTGGLDYGYTF
d_call: TRBD1
clone_size: -
j_call: TRBJ1-2
v_call: TRBV7-9

cdr3_nt: TGCAGTGCTCCGGCGCGGGAGCAGTTCTTC
cdr3_aa: CSAPAREQFF
d_call: -
clone_size: -
j_call: TRBJ2-1
v_call: TRBV20-1

cdr3_nt: TGTGCCAGCGGGCTCGACAGGGAGTCTGAAGCTTTCTTT
cdr3_aa: CASGLDRESEAFF
d_call: TRBD1
clone_size: -
j_call: TRBJ1-1
v_call: TRBV12-3/TRBV12-4

cdr3_nt: TGTGCCAGCAGTTTGATATCCACCGTGGGGACCCAGTACTTC
cdr3_aa: CASSLISTVGTQYF
d_call: -
clone_size: few
j_call: TRBJ2-5
v_call: TRBV12-3/TRBV12-4

cdr3_nt: TGCAGTGCTAGTGGGCAGGCGGATGGCTACACCTTC
cdr3_aa: CSASGQADGYTF
d_call: -
clone_size: few
j_call: TRBJ1-2
v_call: TRBV20-1

cdr3_nt: TGCAGCGTTCGTCTGCTGAGCTCCTACGAGCAGTACTTC
cdr3_aa: CSVRLLSSYEQYF
d_call: -
clone_size: few
j_call: TRBJ2-7
v_call: TRBV29-1

cdr3_nt: TGCGCCAGCAGTCTACAGGGGGAAGGCACTGAAGCTTTCTTT
cdr3_aa: CASSLQGEGTEAFF
d_call: TRBD1
clone_size: -
j_call: TRBJ1-1
v_call: TRBV5-1

cdr3_nt: TGTGCCAGCAGCTCCCAGGGGGCGAAAGAGACCCAGTACTTC
cdr3_aa: CASSSQGAKETQYF
d_call: TRBD1
clone_size: few
j_call: TRBJ2-5
v_call: TRBV7-2

cdr3_nt: TGTGCCAGCAGCTGGGGGGCCAGGGAAGGTACCGGGGAGCTGTTTTTT
cdr3_aa: CASSWGAREGTGELFF
d_call: -
clone_size: -
j_call: TRBJ2-2
v_call: TRBV12-3/TRBV12-4

cdr3_nt: TGTGCCAGCAGCGCGCGGGGGCAACTCTACAATGAGCAGTTCTTC
cdr3_aa: CASSARGQLYNEQFF
d_call: -
clone_size: -
j_call: TRBJ2-1
v_call: TRBV7-9

cdr3_nt: TGTGCCAGCGGCGAATCGGACAGGACGCCTTTCGAGCAGTACTTC
cdr3_aa: CASGESDRTPFEQYF
d_call: TRBD1
clone_size: -
j_call: TRBJ2-7
v_call: TRBV2

cdr3_nt: TGTGCCAGCAGTCTCCGACAGGGGGTCAACTATGGCTACACCTTC
cdr3_aa: CASSLRQGVNYGYTF
d_call: TRBD1
clone_size: -
j_call: TRBJ1-2
v_call: TRBV27

cdr3_nt: TGTGCCAGCAGCTTCTGGACTAGAACGGATACGCAGTATTTT
cdr3_aa: CASSFWTRTDTQYF
d_call: TRBD2
clone_size: once
j_call: TRBJ2-3
v_call: TRBV11-2

cdr3_nt: TGTGCCAGCAGTTACTCCCAGGCAAGCTCCTACAATGAGCAGTTCTTC
cdr3_aa: CASSYSQASSYNEQFF
d_call: -
clone_size: few
j_call: TRBJ2-1
v_call: TRBV6-2/TRBV6-3

cdr3_nt: TGTGCCAGCGGACAGGGACAGAACACTGAAGCTTTCTTT
cdr3_aa: CASGQGQNTEAFF
d_call: TRBD1
clone_size: -
j_call: TRBJ1-1
v_call: TRBV9

cdr3_nt: TGTGCCAGCAGCCCCACCGGGCTTAGCACAGATACGCAGTATTTT
cdr3_aa: CASSPTGLSTDTQYF
d_call: -
clone_size: once
j_call: TRBJ2-3
v_call: TRBV12-3/TRBV12-4

cdr3_nt: TGTGCCAGCAGCGTAGAAGGGGGGTTCTACAATGAGCAGTTCTTC
cdr3_aa: CASSVEGGFYNEQFF
d_call: -
clone_size: many
j_call: TRBJ2-1
v_call: TRBV9

cdr3_nt: TGTGCCAGCTCACCTTGGGACACCACCTACGAGCAGTACTTC
cdr3_aa: CASSPWDTTYEQYF
d_call: -
clone_size: -
j_call: TRBJ2-7
v_call: TRBV18

cdr3_nt: TGTGCCAGCAGCTTAGATGGGCGGCACTCCTACAATGAGCAGTTCTTC
cdr3_aa: CASSLDGRHSYNEQFF
d_call: -
clone_size: few
j_call: TRBJ2-1
v_call: TRBV7-2

cdr3_nt: TGCGCCAGCACAAGTCTAGCGGGGCTAGCCAAAAACATTCAGTACTTC
cdr3_aa: CASTSLAGLAKNIQYF
d_call: TRBD2
clone_size: many
j_call: TRBJ2-4
v_call: TRBV5-1

cdr3_nt: TGTGCCAGCAGGACACAGGGTTCCGATGGCTACACCTTC
cdr3_aa: CASRTQGSDGYTF
d_call: -
clone_size: few
j_call: TRBJ1-2
v_call: TRBV7-8

cdr3_nt: TGTGCCAGCAGTACCGGGACAGAGTATGGCTACACCTTC
cdr3_aa: CASSTGTEYGYTF
d_call: TRBD1
clone_size: -
j_call: TRBJ1-2
v_call: TRBV7-2

cdr3_nt: TGTGCCAGCTCACGTAACAGGGAGATAGTGTTTTTAGATGAGCAGTTCTTC
cdr3_aa: CASSRNREIVFLDEQFF
d_call: -
clone_size: once
j_call: TRBJ2-1
v_call: TRBV18

cdr3_nt: TGTGCCAGCAACATAAATATTGGGGACATTCAGTACTTC
cdr3_aa: CASNINIGDIQYF
d_call: -
clone_size: -
j_call: TRBJ2-4
v_call: TRBV7-2

cdr3_nt: TGCGCCAGCAGCCGGGACAGCGAGGTCGGGTACTATGGCTACACCTTC
cdr3_aa: CASSRDSEVGYYGYTF
d_call: TRBD1
clone_size: -
j_call: TRBJ1-2
v_call: TRBV5-1

cdr3_nt: TGTGCCAGCAGCTCCCTAGCGGGGGCCGCACTTTCCTACAATGAGCAGTTCTTC
cdr3_aa: CASSSLAGAALSYNEQFF
d_call: TRBD2
clone_size: many
j_call: TRBJ2-1
v_call: TRBV7-8

cdr3_nt: TGTGCCAGCAGCTTAGTTACAGGCCGCCTTGGAGGAAACACCATATATTTT
cdr3_aa: CASSLVTGRLGGNTIYF
d_call: -
clone_size: few
j_call: TRBJ1-3
v_call: TRBV11-2

cdr3_nt: TGCAGTGCCGCAAAGTGGGGTTCTCTTTACAATGAGCAGTTCTTC
cdr3_aa: CSAAKWGSLYNEQFF
d_call: -
clone_size: few
j_call: TRBJ2-1
v_call: TRBV20-1

cdr3_nt: TGCGCCAGCACCAAAGACAGGGCGCGCACTGAAGCTTTCTTT
cdr3_aa: CASTKDRARTEAFF
d_call: TRBD1
clone_size: few
j_call: TRBJ1-1
v_call: TRBV5-1